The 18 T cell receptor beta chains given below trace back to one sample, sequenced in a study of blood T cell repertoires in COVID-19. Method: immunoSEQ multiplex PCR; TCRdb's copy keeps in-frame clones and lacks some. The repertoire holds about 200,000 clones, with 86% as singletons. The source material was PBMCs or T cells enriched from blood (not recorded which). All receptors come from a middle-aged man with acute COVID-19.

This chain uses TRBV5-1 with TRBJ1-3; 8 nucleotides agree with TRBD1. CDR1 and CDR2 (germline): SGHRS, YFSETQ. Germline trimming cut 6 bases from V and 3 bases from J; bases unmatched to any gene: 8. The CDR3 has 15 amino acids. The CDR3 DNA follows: TGCGCCAGCACGCAGGGGGCAGGAGATGGAAACACCATATATTTT. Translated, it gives CASTQGAGDGNTIYF.

The CDR3: CAWRRGQSSYNEQFF. The CDR3 region has the DNA TGTGCCTGGAGGAGAGGACAGAGCTCCTACAATGAGCAGTTCTTC. The J gene is TRBJ2-1, the V gene TRBV30; tentatively, D is TRBD1 (6 bases). Germline loops: CDR1 GTSNPN, CDR2 SVGIG (reference sequence). V lost 3 bases to trimming and J lost 0 bases, with 12 bases between them. The CDR3 runs to 15 residues.

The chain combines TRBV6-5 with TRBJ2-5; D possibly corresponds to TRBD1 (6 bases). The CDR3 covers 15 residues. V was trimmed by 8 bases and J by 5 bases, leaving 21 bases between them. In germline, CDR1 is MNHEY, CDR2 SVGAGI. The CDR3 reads CASRRPGQFRETQYF. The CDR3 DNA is TGTGCCAGCCGCCGACCGGGACAATTCAGGGAGACCCAGTACTTC.

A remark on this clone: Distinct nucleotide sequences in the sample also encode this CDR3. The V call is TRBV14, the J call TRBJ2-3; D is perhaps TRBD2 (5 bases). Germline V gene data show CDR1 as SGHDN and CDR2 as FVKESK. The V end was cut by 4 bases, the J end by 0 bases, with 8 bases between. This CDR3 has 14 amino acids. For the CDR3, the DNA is TGTGCCAGCAGCCGGTCGGGGAGCACAGATACGCAGTATTTT. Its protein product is CASSRSGSTDTQYF.

The CDR3 DNA is TGCGCCAGCAGTCTCAGCGGGAGTAGGGATGAGCAGTTCTTC. As protein: CASSLSGSRDEQFF. This chain joins TRBV4-1 and TRBJ2-1; 8 nucleotides agree with TRBD2. CDR3 length: 14 residues. Germline CDR1 MGHRA, CDR2 YSYEKL. The V segment lost 6 bases and the J segment 8 bases; nucleotides outside the gene matches: 9.

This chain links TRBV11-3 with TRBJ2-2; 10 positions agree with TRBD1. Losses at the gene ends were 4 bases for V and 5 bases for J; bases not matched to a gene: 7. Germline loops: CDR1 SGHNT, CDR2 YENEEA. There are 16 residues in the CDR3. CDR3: CASSSSGTGVTGELFF. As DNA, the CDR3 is TGTGCCAGCAGCTCCTCCGGGACAGGGGTAACCGGGGAGCTGTTTTTT.

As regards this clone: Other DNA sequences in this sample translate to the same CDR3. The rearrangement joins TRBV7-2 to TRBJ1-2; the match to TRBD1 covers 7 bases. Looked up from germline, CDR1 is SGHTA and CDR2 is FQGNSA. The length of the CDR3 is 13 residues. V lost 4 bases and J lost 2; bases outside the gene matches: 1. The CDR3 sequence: CASSSGQNYGYTF. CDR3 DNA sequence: TGTGCCAGCAGCTCGGGACAGAACTATGGCTACACCTTC.

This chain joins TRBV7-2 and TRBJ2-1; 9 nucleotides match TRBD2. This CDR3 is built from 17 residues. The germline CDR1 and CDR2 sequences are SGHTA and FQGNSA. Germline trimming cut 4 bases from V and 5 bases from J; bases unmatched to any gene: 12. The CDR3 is CASSSLPGLARNNEQFF. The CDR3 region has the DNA TGTGCCAGCAGCTCCCTTCCCGGACTAGCGCGGAACAATGAGCAGTTCTTC.

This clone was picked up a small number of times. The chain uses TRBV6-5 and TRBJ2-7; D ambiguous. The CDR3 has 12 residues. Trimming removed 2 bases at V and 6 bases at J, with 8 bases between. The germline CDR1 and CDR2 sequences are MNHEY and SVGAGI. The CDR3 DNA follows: TGTGCCAGCAGTTACGCCCCGGGCGAGCAGTACTTC. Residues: CASSYAPGEQYF.

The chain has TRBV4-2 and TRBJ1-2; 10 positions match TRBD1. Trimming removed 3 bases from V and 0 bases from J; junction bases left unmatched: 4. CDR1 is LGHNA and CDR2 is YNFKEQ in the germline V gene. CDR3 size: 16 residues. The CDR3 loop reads CASSQGGTGANYGYTF. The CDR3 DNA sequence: TGTGCCAGCAGCCAGGGGGGGACAGGGGCTAACTATGGCTACACCTTC.

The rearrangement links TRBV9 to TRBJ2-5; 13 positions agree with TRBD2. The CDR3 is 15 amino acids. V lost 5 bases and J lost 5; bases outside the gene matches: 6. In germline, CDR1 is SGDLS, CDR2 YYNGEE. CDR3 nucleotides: TGTGCCAGCAGGATGGGACTAGCGGGAACGGAGACCCAGTACTTC. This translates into CASRMGLAGTETQYF.

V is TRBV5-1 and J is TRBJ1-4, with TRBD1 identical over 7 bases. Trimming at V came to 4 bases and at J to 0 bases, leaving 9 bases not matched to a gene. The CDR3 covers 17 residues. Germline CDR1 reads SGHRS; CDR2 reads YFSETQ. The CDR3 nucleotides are TGCGCCAGCAGCGGAACAGGGGTACCTGCAACTAATGAAAAACTGTTTTTT. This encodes CASSGTGVPATNEKLFF. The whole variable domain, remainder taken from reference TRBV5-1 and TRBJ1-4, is KAGVTQTPRYLIKTRGQQVTLSCSPISGHRSVSWYQQTPGQGLQFLFEYFSETQRNKGNFPGRFSGRQFSNSRSEMNVSTLELGDSALYLCASSGTGVPATNEKLFFGSGTQLSVL.

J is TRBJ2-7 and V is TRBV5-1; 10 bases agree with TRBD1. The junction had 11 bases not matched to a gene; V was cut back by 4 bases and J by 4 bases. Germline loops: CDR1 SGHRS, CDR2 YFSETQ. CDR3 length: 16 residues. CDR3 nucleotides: TGCGCCAGCAGCATACACCGGGACAGGGGTGGGTACGAGCAGTACTTC. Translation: CASSIHRDRGGYEQYF.

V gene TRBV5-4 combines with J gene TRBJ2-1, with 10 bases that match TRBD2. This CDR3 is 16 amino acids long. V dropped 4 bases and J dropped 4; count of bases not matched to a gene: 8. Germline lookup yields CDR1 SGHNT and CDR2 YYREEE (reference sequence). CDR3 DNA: TGTGCCAGCAGCGGACTAGCGGTCCCTGTGTACAATGAGCAGTTCTTC. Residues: CASSGLAVPVYNEQFF.

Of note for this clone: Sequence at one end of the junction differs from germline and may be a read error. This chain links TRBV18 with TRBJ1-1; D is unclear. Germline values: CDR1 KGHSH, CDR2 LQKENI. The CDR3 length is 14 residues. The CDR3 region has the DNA TGTGCCAGCTCCCCCCTATCGGGGAACGCTGAAGCTTTCTTT. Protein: CASSPLSGNAEAFF.

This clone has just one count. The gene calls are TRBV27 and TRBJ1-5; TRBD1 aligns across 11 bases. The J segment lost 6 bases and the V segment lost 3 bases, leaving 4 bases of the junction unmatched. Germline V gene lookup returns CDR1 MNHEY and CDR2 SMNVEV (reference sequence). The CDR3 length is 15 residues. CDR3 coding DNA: TGTGCCAGCAGTTTGGGGACAGGGGGACTTCAGCCCCAGCATTTT. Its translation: CASSLGTGGLQPQHF.

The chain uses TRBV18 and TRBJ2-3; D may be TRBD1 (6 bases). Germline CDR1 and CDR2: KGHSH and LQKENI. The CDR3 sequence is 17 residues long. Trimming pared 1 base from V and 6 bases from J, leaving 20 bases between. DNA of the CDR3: TGTGCCAGCTCACCACTCGGGACAACCTACTCGGGGGATACGCAGTATTTT. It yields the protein CASSPLGTTYSGDTQYF.

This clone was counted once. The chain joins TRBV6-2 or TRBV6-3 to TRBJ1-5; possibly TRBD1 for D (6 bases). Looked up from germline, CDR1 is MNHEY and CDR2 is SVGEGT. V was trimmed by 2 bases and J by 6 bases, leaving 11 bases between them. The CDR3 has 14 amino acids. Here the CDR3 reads CASSYTGWTQPQHF. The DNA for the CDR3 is TGTGCCAGCAGTTACACAGGGTGGACTCAGCCCCAGCATTTT.